This T cell receptor (beta chain) comes out of a study of OX40 agonist ivuxolimab in advanced cancers. General study results and limits: CD4+ and CD8+ T cells in blood underwent clonal expansion by week 6 at 0.1 to 3.0 mg/kg. Several nonresponders also turned out to have low normalized T-cell clonal expansion.

TCRdb keeps only in-frame clones here, not all; method: immunoSEQ multiplex PCR. This table holds 75,000 to 100,000 clones, more than 85% found once. In regard to this clone: What it binds is not known.

CDR1 is MNHEY, CDR2 SVGAGI, per germline. The ends were cut back, 4 bases at V and 2 bases at J, with 15 bases in the middle. The CDR3 is 15 amino acids. V is TRBV6-5 and J is TRBJ2-7; D uncertain. The sequencing here drew on CD4+ or CD8+ T cells sorted from blood, taken in a trial of the OX40 agonist ivuxolimab. This sequence was found in an adult with an advanced solid tumor such as melanoma, head and neck, liver or kidney cancer. The CDR3 DNA follows: TGTGCCAGCAGTTCCCCTGGAGACGATGCCTACGAGCAGTACTTC. The encoded protein is CASSSPGDDAYEQYF.